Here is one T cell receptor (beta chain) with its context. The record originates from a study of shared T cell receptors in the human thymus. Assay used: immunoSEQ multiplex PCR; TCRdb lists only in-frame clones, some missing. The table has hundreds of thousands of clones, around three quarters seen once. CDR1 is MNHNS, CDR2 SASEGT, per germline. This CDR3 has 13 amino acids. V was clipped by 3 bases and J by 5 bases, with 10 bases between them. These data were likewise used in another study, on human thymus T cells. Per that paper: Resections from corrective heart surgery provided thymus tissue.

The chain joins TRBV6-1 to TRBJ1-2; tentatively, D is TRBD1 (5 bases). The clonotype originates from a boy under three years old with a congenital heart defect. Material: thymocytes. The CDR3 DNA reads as TGTGCCAGCAGTGATACAGGCCTATATGGCTACACCTTC. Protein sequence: CASSDTGLYGYTF.